A selection of T cell receptor beta chains follows, all from one sample in a study of blood T cell repertoires in COVID-19. The assay was immunoSEQ multiplex PCR, and TCRdb's table has in-frame clones only and misses some. The table lists about 230,000 clones, 85% to 90% of them singletons. Sequencing was carried out using peripheral blood. These receptors originate from a man under 40 with COVID-19, enrolled during active disease. The conserved cysteine and the conserved F or W are not part of the CDR3 here. The order of the fields is CDR3 protein, J gene, V gene, clone size. The size field is filled for only some rows; it gives once, few, many or a size class.

ASSYQIGQGGMGNQPQH,TRBJ1-5,TRBV6-2/TRBV6-3,.
ASSHLAGGPYEQY,TRBJ2-7,TRBV5-4,.
ASLSGQGDSPLH,TRBJ1-6,TRBV28,.
ASSWDFETEAF,TRBJ1-1,TRBV18,.
SASEGTGSYEQY,TRBJ2-7,TRBV20-1,.
ASSLHGQRSNQPQH,TRBJ1-5,TRBV19,.
ASSYQPGTGNTYEQY,TRBJ2-7,TRBV5-4,.
ASSLRGTGDIYNEQF,TRBJ2-1,TRBV28,.
ASSYSRASSSYEQY,TRBJ2-7,TRBV6-5,.
ASSQDTRGRAGNTEAF,TRBJ1-1,TRBV4-2,.
ASRLTANYGYT,TRBJ1-2,TRBV12-3/TRBV12-4,.
ASSLRGGASYEQY,TRBJ2-7,TRBV28,.
ASSPALLGGDKSYEQY,TRBJ2-7,TRBV18,.
ASSQQTGGSYGYT,TRBJ1-2,TRBV4-3,.
ASTLGGASSGNTIY,TRBJ1-3,TRBV28,.
ASSFDSVGAYGYT,TRBJ1-2,TRBV27,.
AWSPPGGMSYEQY,TRBJ2-7,TRBV30,.
ASSGQGEETQY,TRBJ2-5,TRBV27,once
ASSLFAGYTDTQY,TRBJ2-3,TRBV7-2,.
ATSREGAKTDTQY,TRBJ2-3,TRBV15,.
ASSRRPQGAGSYNSPLH,TRBJ1-6,TRBV5-4,few
ASSLSGRFPYEQY,TRBJ2-7,TRBV28,.
ASSQGGTYEQY,TRBJ2-7,TRBV4-1,.
ASSSQGPNTEAF,TRBJ1-1,TRBV7-2,once
SVGDTYEQY,TRBJ2-7,TRBV29-1,.
SAGGEYEQY,TRBJ2-7,TRBV20-1,.
SASSYLSNQPQH,TRBJ1-5,TRBV20-1,.
ASSIVGNPGDGYT,TRBJ1-2,TRBV19,.
ASSHRTGGPYEQY,TRBJ2-7,TRBV11-1,.
ASSQSAGRTYEQY,TRBJ2-7,TRBV7-2,.
ASSPGQPNTGELF,TRBJ2-2,TRBV7-3,.
ASSVTGGWDTGELF,TRBJ2-2,TRBV9,.
ASSRGGNSYEQY,TRBJ2-7,TRBV28,.
ASSLDGGRGGNEQF,TRBJ2-1,TRBV5-4,.
AISESPGQEPYEQY,TRBJ2-7,TRBV10-3,.
ASSQDRGPYNEQF,TRBJ2-1,TRBV4-3,.
ASGAGGYNEQF,TRBJ2-1,TRBV19,.
AKGREDTGNTIY,TRBJ1-3,TRBV7-9,.
ASSLRRTREETQY,TRBJ2-5,TRBV27,.
ASSLTSGSSYEQY,TRBJ2-7,TRBV3-1/TRBV3-2,once
ASSPRDSQQEKLF,TRBJ1-4,TRBV5-1,.
ASSPRQVGGPSTDTQY,TRBJ2-3,TRBV9,once
ASSLASQGNEKLF,TRBJ1-4,TRBV5-1,.
ASSSTTVGYT,TRBJ1-2,TRBV7-2,once
ASKGGVMNTEAF,TRBJ1-1,TRBV4-3,.
ASKPLGTGRTGELF,TRBJ2-2,TRBV5-1,.
ASSIGTSGYYEQY,TRBJ2-7,TRBV19,.
ASSLGLDNSPLH,TRBJ1-6,TRBV5-4,.
ASSPRQGYNEQF,TRBJ2-1,TRBV7-2,.
ASSETGGHDTQY,TRBJ2-3,TRBV10-2,once
ASSPRRLQNTEAF,TRBJ1-1,TRBV18,.
AIRGTDSGNTIY,TRBJ1-3,TRBV10-3,.
ASRKQGGFNQPQH,TRBJ1-5,TRBV27,.
ASSPIGGGETQY,TRBJ2-5,TRBV7-8,.
ASSTDRDSRGYT,TRBJ1-2,TRBV7-2,.
ASSLGTGDPSGNTIY,TRBJ1-3,TRBV5-1,.
ASSLFCFGGGRMNTEAF,TRBJ1-1,TRBV28,.
AAGTGSYNEQF,TRBJ2-1,TRBV19,.